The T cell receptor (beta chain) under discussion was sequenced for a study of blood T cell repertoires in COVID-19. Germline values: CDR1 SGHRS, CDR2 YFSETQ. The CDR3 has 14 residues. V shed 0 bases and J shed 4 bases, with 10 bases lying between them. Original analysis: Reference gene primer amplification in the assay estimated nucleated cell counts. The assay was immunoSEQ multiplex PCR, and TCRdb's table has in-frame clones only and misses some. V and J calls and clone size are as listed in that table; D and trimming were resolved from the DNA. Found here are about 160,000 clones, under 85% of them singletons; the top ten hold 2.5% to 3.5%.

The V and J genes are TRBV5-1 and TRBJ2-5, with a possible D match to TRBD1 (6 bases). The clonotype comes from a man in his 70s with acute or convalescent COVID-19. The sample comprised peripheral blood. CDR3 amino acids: CASSLGRGGETQYF. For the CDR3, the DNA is TGCGCCAGCAGCTTGGGGCGAGGGGGAGAGACCCAGTACTTC. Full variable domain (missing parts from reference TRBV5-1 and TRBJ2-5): KAGVTQTPRYLIKTRGQQVTLSCSPISGHRSVSWYQQTPGQGLQFLFEYFSETQRNKGNFPGRFSGRQFSNSRSEMNVSTLELGDSALYLCASSLGRGGETQYFGPGTRLLVL.